The 27 T cell receptor beta chains below all came from one sample that was sequenced in a study of T cells in Graves' hyperthyroidism and ophthalmopathy. What was amplified from RNA transcripts were TCR beta CDR3 regions. The TCR CDR3 was amplified in a first-round RT-PCR using the HTBI primer set. In TCRdb, the multiplex PCR reads were re-called with MiXCR into one record per CDR3 protein. This sample carries nearly 600,000 distinct CDR3 sequences, approximately 15% of them seen once, and the ten largest clones take 5.8%. Sequencing was performed on blood. Every receptor here comes from a woman between 25 and 40 years old with Graves' hyperthyroidism that later progressed to Graves' ophthalmopathy.

This clonotype was detected only a few times. The chain links TRBV15 to TRBJ2-3; D gene unclear. The CDR3 consists of 12 residues. The germline V and J ends were trimmed by 2 bases and 3 bases, with 3 bases remaining between them. CDR1 and CDR2 (germline): LNHNV, YYDKDF (reference sequence). The chain's CDR3 is CATSRRTDTQYF. CDR3 sequence (DNA): TGTGCCACCAGCAGAAGAACAGATACGCAGTATTTT.

There are many counts of this clonotype. The chain couples TRBV11-3 to TRBJ1-1, with D tentatively TRBD1 (5 bases). The CDR3 is 13 residues long. Germline loops: CDR1 SGHNT, CDR2 YENEEA. The V gene lost 4 bases and the J gene lost 5 bases, with 11 bases spanning the gap. The CDR3, as DNA: TGTGCCAGCAGCTACCCCCAGGGAACTGAAGCTTTCTTT. As protein: CASSYPQGTEAFF.

This rearrangement joins TRBV6-6 to TRBJ1-2, with D possibly TRBD1 on 6 matching bases. This CDR3 region has 19 residues. The V gene lost 0 bases and the J gene lost 4 bases, with 24 bases spanning the gap. From germline, CDR1 is MNHNY and CDR2 SVGAGI (reference sequence). The CDR3 is CASSYSRVGQISTVYGYTF. The CDR3 nucleotides read TGTGCCAGCAGTTACTCGAGGGTGGGACAAATATCCACCGTCTATGGCTACACCTTC.

This clonotype was counted between two and nine times. The rearrangement uses TRBV30 and TRBJ2-7, with D maybe TRBD2 (7 bases). V gave up 0 bases and J gave up 6 bases, with 21 bases separating them. The CDR3 runs 16 residues. Germline V lookup: CDR1 GTSNPN, CDR2 SVGIG (reference sequence). The CDR3 nucleotides read TGTGCCTGGAGTGTTCTTTGGGGGCAGGGAGGGGGCGAGCAGTACTTC. Protein sequence: CAWSVLWGQGGGEQYF.

In its sample, this clonotype was seen many times. The J gene is TRBJ2-7, the V gene TRBV5-1; D perhaps matches TRBD2 (5 bases). The CDR3 loop spans 13 amino acids. V gave up 0 bases and J gave up 4 bases, with 8 bases separating them. Germline V gene data show CDR1 as SGHRS and CDR2 as YFSETQ. The CDR3 DNA follows: TGCGCCAGCAGCTTGGGGTGGGAGTACGAGCAGTACTTC. Translated, it gives CASSLGWEYEQYF.

The rearrangement uses TRBV10-3 and TRBJ2-5; TRBD1 might be the D (5 bases). Germline loops: CDR1 ENHRY, CDR2 SYGVKD. Trimming took 11 bases from V and 4 from J, leaving 17 bases between them. The CDR3 covers 13 residues. In nucleotides, the CDR3 is TGTGCCTCCACCCCACAGGCGAGAGAGACCCAGTACTTC. Amino acids: CASTPQARETQYF.

This clonotype was found many times. The chain is built from TRBV10-3 and TRBJ2-2; 14 bases are shared with TRBD2. Germline-derived CDR1 and CDR2 are ENHRY and SYGVKD. The CDR3 has 16 residues. Germline trimming cut 10 bases from V and 8 bases from J; bases unmatched to any gene: 12. In nucleotides, the CDR3 is TGTGCCACAACCGCCGGACTAGCGGGAGGTCCGGGGGAGCTGTTTTTT. Translating it yields CATTAGLAGGPGELFF.

This clonotype was seen ten or more times. The V and J genes are TRBV11-3 and TRBJ1-5; maybe TRBD1 (6 bases). V shed 10 bases and J shed 3 bases, with 13 bases lying between them. Per germline, CDR1 SGHNT and CDR2 YENEEA. CDR3 length: 13 amino acids. CDR3 loop: CATSPGVNQPQHF. The CDR3 coding sequence is TGTGCCACTTCTCCAGGGGTCAATCAGCCCCAGCATTTT.

The sample holds a few counts of this clonotype. The chain links TRBV10-2 to TRBJ2-1; a weak D match, TRBD2 (6 bases). Germline-derived CDR1 and CDR2 are WSHSY and SAAADI. Trimming shortened V by 2 bases and J by 0 bases, and 20 bases separated the two germline ends. The CDR3 contains 19 residues. DNA for the CDR3: TGCGCCAGCAGTGAGACCGGGACTCCTCCCATAGTCTCCTACAATGAGCAGTTCTTC. Its translation: CASSETGTPPIVSYNEQFF.

A note on this clonotype: One end of the junction varies from germline; a read error may be responsible. The genes are TRBV4-2 and TRBJ2-5; D possibly corresponds to TRBD1 (5 bases). Germline lookup yields CDR1 LGHNA and CDR2 YNFKEQ. The CDR3 is made up of 17 amino acids. The CDR3 DNA sequence: TGTGTCAGCAGCCCCCGAGAAGGGGCGGTGGTTGAAGAGACCCAGTACTTC. Translated: CVSSPREGAVVEETQYF.

This clonotype was found many times. The chain couples TRBV4-3 to TRBJ1-1; TRBD1 is a possible D gene (5 bases). This CDR3 region has 15 residues. The V and J ends lost 0 bases and 6 bases respectively, with 14 bases between them. The germline gives CDR1 LGHNA, CDR2 YSLEER. Written as DNA, the CDR3 is TGCGCCAGCAGCCAAGATGCGACGTGGGGCCCTGAAGCTTTCTTT. Translated, it gives CASSQDATWGPEAFF.

The rearrangement joins TRBV6-5 to TRBJ2-3; no clear D. The CDR3 covers 14 residues. Germline V gives CDR1 MNHEY, CDR2 SVGAGI. V shed 2 bases and J shed 1 base, with 7 bases lying between them. The CDR3 loop is CASSYKVGTDTQYF. For the CDR3, the DNA is TGTGCCAGCAGTTACAAAGTGGGCACAGATACGCAGTATTTT.

This chain connects TRBV30 to TRBJ1-1; TRBD1 matches 8 bases. Germline CDR1 reads GTSNPN; CDR2 reads SVGIG (reference sequence). The CDR3 loop spans 13 amino acids. The trim removed 5 bases at V and 1 base at J, leaving 3 bases unmatched. The CDR3, as DNA: TGTGCCTGGGCGGGACAGGCGAACACTGAAGCTTTCTTT. Its translation: CAWAGQANTEAFF.

This clonotype has a count of ten or more. The rearrangement joins TRBV24-1 to TRBJ2-3, with a tentative D call TRBD2 (6 bases). The CDR3 covers 16 residues. Trimming removed 6 bases at V and 4 bases at J, with 19 bases between. CDR1 is KGHDR and CDR2 is SFDVKD in the germline V gene. CDR3 in amino acids: CATSRSGRRVPDTQYF. The CDR3, as DNA: TGTGCCACCAGTCGTTCGGGACGGAGGGTACCAGATACGCAGTATTTT.

This clonotype was recorded at least ten times. The J gene is TRBJ2-7, the V gene TRBV5-1; 12 bases fit TRBD2. The CDR3 spans 16 residues. With 0 bases clipped from V and 5 bases from J, the junction kept 6 bases outside the gene matches. Germline-derived CDR1 and CDR2 are SGHRS and YFSETQ. The CDR3 nucleotides read TGCGCCAGCAGCTTGGCCTCTAGCGGGAGGGCGGACGAGCAGTACTTC. It specifies CASSLASSGRADEQYF.

This chain joins TRBV10-3 and TRBJ1-2; a weak D match, TRBD1 (5 bases). This CDR3 has 14 residues. The V end was cut by 2 bases, the J end by 4 bases, with 11 bases between. Looked up from germline, CDR1 is ENHRY and CDR2 is SYGVKD. For the CDR3, the DNA is TGTGCCATCAGTGAGAGGAAGGGACCCTATGGCTACACCTTC. This gives the protein CAISERKGPYGYTF.

The chain recombines TRBV20-1 with TRBJ1-2, with D maybe TRBD1 (5 bases). Germline CDR1 is DFQATT and CDR2 is SNEGSKA (reference sequence). CDR3 length: 13 residues. V lost 0 bases and J lost 8, with 13 bases in between. CDR3 DNA sequence: TGCAGTGCTAGAGATCCCGGGACTGGAGGCTACACCTTC. Its translation: CSARDPGTGGYTF.

The genes are TRBV4-2 and TRBJ2-2; no definite D call. The CDR3 length is 16 residues. Trimming shortened V by 0 bases and J by 4 bases, and 12 bases separated the two germline ends. The germline V gene encodes CDR1 LGHNA and CDR2 YNFKEQ. In nucleotides, the CDR3 is TGTGCCAGCAGCCAAGATCCCCTAACGGGCACCGGGGAGCTGTTTTTT. It specifies CASSQDPLTGTGELFF.

J is TRBJ1-1 and V is TRBV30; TRBD1 is a possible D gene (6 bases). This CDR3 comprises 15 residues. V lost 5 bases and J lost 4, with 20 bases in between. CDR1 is GTSNPN and CDR2 is SVGIG in the germline V gene (reference sequence). The CDR3 protein is CAWDGTPQGLTEAFF. The CDR3 DNA sequence: TGTGCCTGGGACGGGACACCTCAGGGACTCACTGAAGCTTTCTTT.

This chain links TRBV20-1 with TRBJ2-7, with a weak D call TRBD2 (5 bases). Trimming removed 4 bases from V and 1 base from J, with 11 bases in between. This CDR3 has 13 residues. The germline V gene encodes CDR1 DFQATT and CDR2 SNEGSKA (reference sequence). CDR3 sequence (DNA): TGCAGTGCTATCTCGACGGGGTCCTACGAGCAGTACTTC. Amino acids: CSAISTGSYEQYF.

This clonotype was seen many times. V gene TRBV19 combines with J gene TRBJ1-4; TRBD1 aligns across 7 bases. The CDR3 spans 13 residues. CDR1 and CDR2 from the germline V gene are LNHDA and SQIVND (reference sequence). Trimming at V came to 10 bases and at J to 7 bases, leaving 9 bases not matched to a gene. The DNA for the CDR3 is TGTGCCACCTCGGTCAACAGGGGTGAAAAACTGTTTTTT. Amino acids: CATSVNRGEKLFF.

This clonotype was observed a few times. The chain has TRBV19 and TRBJ2-7; TRBD2 aligns across 9 bases. The V and J ends lost 2 bases and 4 bases, in that order; junction bases with no gene match: 6. The CDR3 has 15 residues. The V gene's germline CDR1 is LNHDA and CDR2 SQIVND (reference sequence). As DNA, the CDR3 is TGTGCCAGTAGTATATATCTAGCGGGAAGTTACGAGCAGTACTTC. This codes for CASSIYLAGSYEQYF. Full variable domain (rest looked up from reference TRBV19 and TRBJ2-7): DGGITQSPKYLFRKEGQNVTLSCEQNLNHDAMYWYRQDPGQGLRLIYYSQIVNDFQKGDIAEGYSVSREKKESFPLTVTSAQKNPTAFYLCASSIYLAGSYEQYFGPGTRLTVT.

Ten or more counts support this clonotype. For the CDR3, the DNA is TGTGCCAGCAGTTTGGGACAGGGCTTTGGTGAGCAGTTCTTC. Translation: CASSLGQGFGEQFF. The chain combines TRBV27 with TRBJ2-1, with TRBD1 matching over 9 bases. CDR1 is MNHEY, CDR2 SMNVEV, per germline (reference sequence). The CDR3 has 14 amino acids. V lost 3 bases to trimming and J lost 9 bases; unmatched junction nucleotides: 6.

This clonotype was recorded at least ten times. The chain is built from TRBV3-1 and TRBJ2-7; TRBD2 matches 7 bases. The V gene end was trimmed by 0 bases and the J gene end by 4 bases; junction bases not matched to a gene: 3. Per germline, CDR1 LGHDT and CDR2 YNNKEL (reference sequence). The CDR3 covers 14 residues. The CDR3 coding sequence is TGTGCCAGCAGCCAAGAGCGGGAGAGGTACGAGCAGTACTTC. This sequence encodes CASSQERERYEQYF.

This clonotype showed up just a few times. The chain employs TRBV4-3 and TRBJ2-1; no definite D call. V lost 3 bases and J lost 0, with 12 bases in between. This CDR3 contains 16 residues. The germline gives CDR1 LGHNA, CDR2 YSLEER. CDR3 loop: CASSQVAASSYNEQFF. DNA of the CDR3: TGCGCCAGCAGCCAGGTGGCGGCGAGCTCCTACAATGAGCAGTTCTTC.

A word on this clonotype: Since a much larger clone is just one base distant, this may be a read error. The chain has TRBV10-3 and TRBJ1-1, with D possibly being TRBD1 (5 bases). The V end was cut by 2 bases, the J end by 3 bases, with 10 bases between. CDR1 and CDR2 (germline): ENHRY, SYGVKD. The CDR3 contains 14 residues. DNA of the CDR3: TGTGCCATCAGTGAGCGGGGCGGGGACACTGAAGCTTTCTTT. Its translation: CAISERGGDTEAFF.

Ten or more counts support this clonotype. The chain recombines TRBV3-1 with TRBJ2-1, with D possibly TRBD2 on 5 matching bases. In germline, CDR1 is LGHDT, CDR2 YNNKEL (reference sequence). The CDR3 covers 13 residues. The germline V and J ends were trimmed by 0 bases and 11 bases, with 11 bases remaining between them. The CDR3 DNA is TGTGCCAGCAGCCAAGAGGCGGGCCGTAAGCAGTTCTTC. Translated, it gives CASSQEAGRKQFF.